This is a list of T cell receptor beta chains from one sample in a study of blood T cell repertoires in COVID-19. Only in-frame clones appear in the TCRdb table, and some are missing; sequencing was by immunoSEQ multiplex PCR. The sample lists over 200,000 clones; 75% to 90% were seen once. Sequencing was carried out using PBMCs or T cells enriched from blood (not recorded which). The receptors were gathered from a young man who had recovered from COVID-19. Each CDR3 is given with its conserved first and last residue. Each record gives: V gene, clone size, J gene, D gene, CDR3 DNA, CDR3 protein. A D gene is named only where the DNA matches it firmly. Size is omitted from some rows. Given values are once, few, many or a class for expanded clones.

v_call: TRBV2
clone_size: .
j_call: TRBJ2-1
d_call: .
cdr3_nt: TGTGCCAGCAGTGAAGCGGCCAGCTCCTACAATGAGCAGTTCTTC
cdr3_aa: CASSEAASSYNEQFF

v_call: TRBV6-5
clone_size: .
j_call: TRBJ2-2
d_call: TRBD1
cdr3_nt: TGTGCCAGCAGGCACAGGGGAAACACCGGGGAGCTGTTTTTT
cdr3_aa: CASRHRGNTGELFF

v_call: TRBV5-1
clone_size: .
j_call: TRBJ2-1
d_call: .
cdr3_nt: TGCGCCAGCAGCTTGGAGCTAGTCCTCGGGAATGAGCAGTTCTTC
cdr3_aa: CASSLELVLGNEQFF

v_call: TRBV11-1
clone_size: .
j_call: TRBJ2-5
d_call: TRBD1
cdr3_nt: TGTGCCAGCAGCTCGACCGGGACAGGGGTTTTCGAGACCCAGTACTTC
cdr3_aa: CASSSTGTGVFETQYF

v_call: TRBV4-1
clone_size: .
j_call: TRBJ1-2
d_call: TRBD1
cdr3_nt: TGCGCCAGCAGCCGAGGCCGGGACAGGGGAGTTTATGGCTACACCTTC
cdr3_aa: CASSRGRDRGVYGYTF

v_call: TRBV28
clone_size: .
j_call: TRBJ2-7
d_call: .
cdr3_nt: TGTGCCAGCAGTCCCCAGACTAGAATTTATTCGGGCGAGCAGTACTTC
cdr3_aa: CASSPQTRIYSGEQYF

v_call: TRBV18
clone_size: .
j_call: TRBJ1-2
d_call: TRBD1
cdr3_nt: TGTGCCAGCTCACCGCTGTATCCGGGACAGGGTACTGATGGCTACACCTTC
cdr3_aa: CASSPLYPGQGTDGYTF

v_call: TRBV20-1
clone_size: .
j_call: TRBJ2-1
d_call: TRBD2
cdr3_nt: TGCAGTGCGAGTCGGGGGGGGCCCGGTGAGCAGTTCTTC
cdr3_aa: CSASRGGPGEQFF

v_call: TRBV18
clone_size: .
j_call: TRBJ1-5
d_call: .
cdr3_nt: TGTGCCAGCTCACCATCGACAAATAGCAATCAGCCCCAGCATTTT
cdr3_aa: CASSPSTNSNQPQHF

v_call: TRBV28
clone_size: .
j_call: TRBJ1-1
d_call: TRBD1
cdr3_nt: TGTGCCAGCAGGAAGGACAGGGGCCATTGGGACACTGAAGCTTTCTTT
cdr3_aa: CASRKDRGHWDTEAFF

v_call: TRBV18
clone_size: once
j_call: TRBJ1-1
d_call: TRBD1
cdr3_nt: TGTGCCAGCTCACTACAGGGGGCGGAAGCTTTCTTT
cdr3_aa: CASSLQGAEAFF